A single sample gave rise to the 23 T cell receptor beta chains below, sequenced in a study of blood T cell repertoires in COVID-19 (dated by TCRdb to 2018 to 2021). The library was prepared using the immunoSEQ multiplex PCR assay. Drawn from immuneACCESS, this table holds only the in-frame rearrangements with V and J called that TCRdb kept. Clones are partly lost; checked studies trace under half to an unresolved V gene and leave the rest unexplained. This sample gives 250,000 to 300,000 clones in total; around nine tenths of them show up just once. The ten largest clonotypes hold under 2% of the sample. The specimen sequenced was peripheral blood. These receptors all stem from a man younger than 40 with active or convalescent COVID-19.

The chain employs TRBV7-3 and TRBJ1-1; the match to TRBD1 covers 7 bases. Per germline, CDR1 SGHTA and CDR2 FQGTGA. The junction had 3 bases not matched to a gene; V was cut back by 4 bases and J by 4 bases. The CDR3 runs to 13 residues. CDR3 sequence reads: CASSSQGGTEAFF. The CDR3 bases are TGTGCCAGCAGCTCGCAGGGGGGCACTGAAGCTTTCTTT.

This sequence joins TRBV5-1 and TRBJ2-2; 8 bases match TRBD1. CDR1 SGHRS and CDR2 YFSETQ come from the germline V gene. The CDR3 has 16 amino acids. The trim removed 1 base at V and 5 bases at J, leaving 7 bases unmatched. The CDR3 region has the DNA TGCGCCAGCAGCTTGCGTCAGGGGGCCGGGACCGGGGAGCTGTTTTTT. It codes for CASSLRQGAGTGELFF.

The V gene is TRBV6-6, the J gene TRBJ1-1, with D unclear. CDR3 length: 13 amino acids. Trimming stripped 5 bases from V and 8 bases from J, with 15 bases between. Germline V gene lookup returns CDR1 MNHNY and CDR2 SVGAGI (reference sequence). CDR3 DNA sequence: TGTGCCAGCAGTCCTCAGGCAGGTCACGAAGCTTTCTTT. It specifies CASSPQAGHEAFF.

V usage is TRBV30 and J usage is TRBJ2-1; TRBD2 matches at 11 bases. V shed 5 bases and J 4 bases; nucleotides not matched to a gene: 7. This CDR3 is 15 amino acids long. Germline V lookup: CDR1 GTSNPN, CDR2 SVGIG (reference sequence). The CDR3 sequence is CAWGMTSGVYNEQFF. CDR3 in DNA: TGTGCCTGGGGAATGACTAGCGGGGTATACAATGAGCAGTTCTTC.

This chain connects TRBV4-1 to TRBJ1-1; D gene uncertain. Germline loops: CDR1 MGHRA, CDR2 YSYEKL. The CDR3 is made up of 15 amino acids. Trimming shortened V by 0 bases and J by 4 bases, and 12 bases separated the two germline ends. The CDR3 DNA reads TGCGCCAGCAGCCAAGAGCCGGGGAAAAGCACTGAAGCTTTCTTT. Its translation: CASSQEPGKSTEAFF.

This rearrangement joins TRBV6-5 to TRBJ1-6; TRBD1 might be the D (5 bases). CDR3 length: 15 amino acids. Germline CDR1 and CDR2: MNHEY and SVGAGI. V was pared by 2 bases and J by 8 bases, with 13 bases between. The chain's CDR3 is CASSYDGGGDSPLHF. CDR3 DNA: TGTGCCAGCAGTTACGATGGGGGGGGTGATTCACCCCTCCACTTT.

In regard to this clone: Different DNA sequences within this sample yield the same CDR3. V usage is TRBV9 and J usage is TRBJ1-6, with 7 positions matching TRBD1. The CDR3 length is 15 residues. CDR1 SGDLS and CDR2 YYNGEE come from the germline V gene. Trimming cost V 0 bases and J 5 bases; bases outside gene matches: 2. CDR3 nucleotide sequence: TGTGCCAGCAGCGTAGGCGGACAGGATAATTCACCCCTCCACTTT. Translation: CASSVGGQDNSPLHF. Supplemented by reference TRBV9 and TRBJ1-6, the full variable domain reads DSGVTQTPKHLITATGQRVTLRCSPRSGDLSVYWYQQSLDQGLQFLIQYYNGEERAKGNILERFSAQQFPDLHSELNLSSLELGDSALYFCASSVGGQDNSPLHFGNGTRLTVT.

The gene calls are TRBV30 and TRBJ2-1; D is ambiguous. The ends were cut back, 0 bases at V and 8 bases at J, with 8 bases in the middle. Germline assignment: CDR1 GTSNPN and CDR2 SVGIG (reference sequence). The CDR3 is 12 residues long. CDR3 loop: CAWSVLGYEQFF. In nucleotides, the CDR3 is TGTGCCTGGAGTGTCCTAGGTTATGAGCAGTTCTTC.

CDR3 loop: CASSSEDRVDGYTF. Here the CDR3 DNA reads TGTGCCAGCAGCTCCGAGGACAGGGTTGATGGCTACACCTTC. The rearrangement links TRBV13 to TRBJ1-2; TRBD1 matches 8 bases. CDR1 is PRHDT, CDR2 FYEKMQ, per germline (reference sequence). This CDR3 is 14 amino acids long. J gave up 6 bases and V 4 bases, and 7 bases lay outside the gene matches.

The chain recombines TRBV5-6 with TRBJ2-2; no definite D call. V gave up 2 bases and J gave up 8 bases, with 16 bases separating them. The length of the CDR3 is 15 residues. CDR1 is SGHDT and CDR2 is YYEEEE in the germline V gene. CDR3 loop: CASSFAGSPAGELFF. The CDR3 region has the DNA TGTGCCAGCAGCTTCGCCGGGTCCCCCGCAGGGGAGCTGTTTTTT.

CDR3 coding DNA: TGTGCCAGCCGCGGGACAGCACCCTACGAGCAGTACTTC. It codes for CASRGTAPYEQYF. The genes are TRBV6-5 and TRBJ2-7; a weak D match, TRBD1 (7 bases). The CDR3 is 13 residues long. Deletions cut 8 bases from V and 2 bases from J, with 13 bases between. Germline V gives CDR1 MNHEY, CDR2 SVGAGI.

This clone appeared a few times. One end of the junction fails to match germline, which may point to a read error. V usage is TRBV7-8 and J usage is TRBJ2-1; tentatively, D is TRBD2 (7 bases). CDR1 and CDR2 (germline): SGHVS, FQNEAQ. This CDR3 spans 17 amino acids. The CDR3 region is CASSLEGRGATMNGQFF. CDR3 bases: TGTGCCAGCAGCTTAGAGGGTCGGGGGGCCACAATGAATGGGCAGTTCTTC.

About this clone itself: The junction and the germline gene differ at one end; a read error may be behind it. Here the CDR3 reads CASTYSGGEDTQYF. The DNA for the CDR3 is TGCGCCAGCACGTATAGCGGGGGGGAAGATACCCAGTACTTC. This chain links TRBV5-1 with TRBJ2-5; 11 positions match TRBD2. This CDR3 contains 14 residues. The germline gives CDR1 SGHRS, CDR2 YFSETQ.

V usage is TRBV19 and J usage is TRBJ1-5, with TRBD1 identical over 7 bases. Germline loops: CDR1 LNHDA, CDR2 SQIVND (reference sequence). V lost 3 bases to trimming and J lost 6 bases; unmatched junction nucleotides: 5. The CDR3 is 14 residues long. CDR3 loop: CASSMTGTGQPQHF. The DNA of the CDR3 is TGTGCCAGTAGTATGACAGGGACGGGTCAGCCCCAGCATTTT.

This sequence joins TRBV27 and TRBJ1-2; 9 bases line up with TRBD1. V was pared by 6 bases and J by 4 bases, with 9 bases of the junction left unmatched. In germline, CDR1 is MNHEY, CDR2 SMNVEV (reference sequence). This CDR3 comprises 15 residues. The CDR3 sequence is CASRDTGGAGYGYTF. The CDR3 DNA reads TGTGCCAGCAGGGATACAGGGGGCGCCGGCTATGGCTACACCTTC.

This chain uses TRBV5-3 with TRBJ1-5, with D uncertain. TRBV5-3 is labeled an ORF, and its function is uncertain. The CDR3 is 19 residues long. V was clipped by 0 bases and J by 2 bases, with 21 bases between them. CDR3 coding DNA: TGTGCCAGAAGCTTGGCCTCCGAGCCCCCGAATCTGTGCAATCAGCCCCAGCATTTT. Translated, it gives CARSLASEPPNLCNQPQHF.

This chain uses TRBV28 with TRBJ1-2; a possible D gene is TRBD1 (5 bases). From germline, CDR1 is MDHEN and CDR2 SYDVKM. The V gene lost 8 bases and the J gene lost 5 bases, with 9 bases spanning the gap. This CDR3 is built from 11 residues. The chain's CDR3 is CASGDSYGYTF. Written as DNA, the CDR3 is TGTGCCAGCGGAGACAGTTATGGCTACACCTTC.

This clone came up once. The chain is built from TRBV19 and TRBJ2-7; 7 bases match TRBD1. CDR1 is LNHDA and CDR2 is SQIVND in the germline V gene (reference sequence). The V and J ends lost 0 bases and 0 bases, in that order; junction bases with no gene match: 11. The CDR3 extends over 18 amino acids. CDR3 residues: CASSIDPPETGSSYEQYF. The CDR3, as DNA: TGTGCCAGTAGTATAGATCCCCCCGAGACAGGGAGCTCCTACGAGCAGTACTTC.

The CDR3 here is CASSQEYLSRGSRETQYF. In DNA form, the CDR3 reads TGCGCCAGCAGCCAAGAATATCTTAGCAGGGGGAGTAGGGAGACCCAGTACTTC. V and J are TRBV4-3 and TRBJ2-5; 7 bases align to TRBD1. V dropped 0 bases and J dropped 5; count of bases not matched to a gene: 15. The V gene's germline CDR1 is LGHNA and CDR2 YSLEER. The length of the CDR3 is 18 residues.

The chain recombines TRBV19 with TRBJ2-5, with 8 bases fitting TRBD1. The CDR3 totals 16 residues. From germline, CDR1 is LNHDA and CDR2 SQIVND (reference sequence). V lost 4 bases and J lost 2; bases outside the gene matches: 9. As DNA, the CDR3 is TGTGCCAGTAGTAGTGACAGGGGCAAAATTCAAGAGACCCAGTACTTC. Translation: CASSSDRGKIQETQYF. Variable domain in full (rest from reference TRBV19 and TRBJ2-5): DGGITQSPKYLFRKEGQNVTLSCEQNLNHDAMYWYRQDPGQGLRLIYYSQIVNDFQKGDIAEGYSVSREKKESFPLTVTSAQKNPTAFYLCASSSDRGKIQETQYFGPGTRLLVL.

The V call is TRBV7-9, the J call TRBJ1-2, with 7 bases matching TRBD1. CDR3 size: 14 residues. V gave up 5 bases and J gave up 8 bases; unmatched junction bases: 11. Germline V CDR1 and CDR2: SEHNR, FQNEAQ (reference sequence). CDR3 region: CASSPQGTVGGYTF. In DNA form, the CDR3 reads TGTGCCAGCAGCCCCCAGGGGACAGTCGGCGGCTACACCTTC.

The rearrangement joins TRBV4-1 to TRBJ2-1, with TRBD2 matching over 13 bases. This CDR3 has 15 amino acids. Germline lookup yields CDR1 MGHRA and CDR2 YSYEKL. V gave up 2 bases and J gave up 8 bases; unmatched junction bases: 3. The CDR3 loop reads CASSQIGLAGDEQFF. Written as DNA, the CDR3 is TGCGCCAGCAGCCAAATTGGACTAGCGGGGGATGAGCAGTTCTTC.

This clone was recorded a few times. V and J are TRBV19 and TRBJ2-2, with 8 bases identical to TRBD1. The J segment lost 4 bases and the V segment lost 0 bases, leaving 7 bases of the junction unmatched. The CDR3 has 17 amino acids. Germline assignment: CDR1 LNHDA and CDR2 SQIVND (reference sequence). The CDR3 sequence is CASSIDGPQGVTGELFF. CDR3 bases: TGTGCCAGTAGTATAGATGGCCCACAGGGGGTCACCGGGGAGCTGTTTTTT.